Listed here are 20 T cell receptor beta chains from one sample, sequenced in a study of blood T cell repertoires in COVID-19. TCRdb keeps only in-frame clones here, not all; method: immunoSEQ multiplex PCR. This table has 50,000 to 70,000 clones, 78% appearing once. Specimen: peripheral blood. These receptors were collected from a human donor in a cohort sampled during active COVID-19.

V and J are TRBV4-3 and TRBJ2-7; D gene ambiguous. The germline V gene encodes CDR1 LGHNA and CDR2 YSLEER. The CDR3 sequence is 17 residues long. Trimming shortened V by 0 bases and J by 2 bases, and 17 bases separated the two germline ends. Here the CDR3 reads CASSQDRSPPSTYEQYF. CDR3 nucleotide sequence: TGCGCCAGCAGCCAAGATCGCTCTCCGCCGAGTACCTACGAGCAGTACTTC.

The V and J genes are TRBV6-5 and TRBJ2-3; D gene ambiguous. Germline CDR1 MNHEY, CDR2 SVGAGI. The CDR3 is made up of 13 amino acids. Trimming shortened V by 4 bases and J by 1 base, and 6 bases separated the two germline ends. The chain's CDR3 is CASSSEGTDTQYF. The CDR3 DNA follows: TGTGCCAGCAGTTCAGAAGGCACAGATACGCAGTATTTT.

The CDR3 nucleotides read TGTGCCAGCAGTGAAACGGACACAGGGGGCCCCTATGGCTACACCTTC. Translated, it gives CASSETDTGGPYGYTF. This chain links TRBV6-1 with TRBJ1-2; TRBD1 matches 9 bases. Germline V lookup: CDR1 MNHNS, CDR2 SASEGT. V lost 2 bases, J lost 4 bases, and 8 bases stayed unmatched. The CDR3 contains 16 residues.

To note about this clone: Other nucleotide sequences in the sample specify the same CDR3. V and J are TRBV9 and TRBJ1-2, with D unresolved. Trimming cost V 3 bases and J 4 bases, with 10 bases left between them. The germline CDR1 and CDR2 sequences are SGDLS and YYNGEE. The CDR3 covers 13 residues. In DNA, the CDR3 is TGTGCCAGCAGCGCTGGGCAGATCTATGGCTACACCTTC. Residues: CASSAGQIYGYTF.

Here the CDR3 reads CSGGTGDSGNTIYF. The CDR3 DNA sequence: TGCAGCGGGGGGACAGGGGACTCTGGAAACACCATATATTTT. The chain couples TRBV29-1 to TRBJ1-3, with TRBD1 matching 10 bases. V lost 7 bases and J lost 0; bases outside the gene matches: 3. The germline gives CDR1 SQVTM, CDR2 ANQGSEA. This CDR3 spans 14 amino acids.

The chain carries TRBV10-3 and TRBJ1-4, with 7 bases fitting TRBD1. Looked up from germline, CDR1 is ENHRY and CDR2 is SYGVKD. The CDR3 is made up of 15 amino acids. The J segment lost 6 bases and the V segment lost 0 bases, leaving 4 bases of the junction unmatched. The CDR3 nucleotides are TGTGCCATCAGTGAGTCCAAGGGGGCTTATGAAAAACTGTTTTTT. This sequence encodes CAISESKGAYEKLFF.

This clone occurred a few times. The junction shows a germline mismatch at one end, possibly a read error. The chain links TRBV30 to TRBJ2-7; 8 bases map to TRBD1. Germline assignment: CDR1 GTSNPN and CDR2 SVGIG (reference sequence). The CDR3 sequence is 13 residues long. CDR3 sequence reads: CASGQGGVSEQYF. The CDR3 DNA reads TGCGCGAGCGGACAGGGAGGTGTGTCCGAGCAGTACTTC.

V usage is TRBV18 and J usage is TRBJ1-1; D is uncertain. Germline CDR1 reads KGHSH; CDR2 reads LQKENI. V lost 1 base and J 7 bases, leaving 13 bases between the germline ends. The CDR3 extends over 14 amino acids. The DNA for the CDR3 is TGTGCCAGCTCACCACTTAGCCGGGGAATTGAAGCTTTCTTT. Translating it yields CASSPLSRGIEAFF.

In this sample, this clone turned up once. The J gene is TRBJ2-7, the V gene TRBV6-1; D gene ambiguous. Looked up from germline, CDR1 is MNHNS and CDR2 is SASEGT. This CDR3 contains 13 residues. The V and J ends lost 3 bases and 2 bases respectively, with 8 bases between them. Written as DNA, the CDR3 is TGTGCCAGCAGTGAGAACAGCCCCTACGAGCAGTACTTC. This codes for CASSENSPYEQYF.

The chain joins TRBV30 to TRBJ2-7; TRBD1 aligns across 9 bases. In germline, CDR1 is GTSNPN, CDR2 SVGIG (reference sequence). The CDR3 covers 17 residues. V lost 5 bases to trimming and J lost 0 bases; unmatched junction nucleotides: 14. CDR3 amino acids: CAWSGTGFLSSSYEQYF. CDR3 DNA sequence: TGTGCCTGGTCCGGGACAGGGTTCTTGTCGAGCTCCTACGAGCAGTACTTC.

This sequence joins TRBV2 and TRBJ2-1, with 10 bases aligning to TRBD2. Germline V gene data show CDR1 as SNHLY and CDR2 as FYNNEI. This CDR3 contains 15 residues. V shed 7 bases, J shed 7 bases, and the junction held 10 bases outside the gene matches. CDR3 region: CASTSSGGRWNEQFF. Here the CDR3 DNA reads TGTGCCAGCACCTCTAGCGGGGGCCGCTGGAATGAGCAGTTCTTC.

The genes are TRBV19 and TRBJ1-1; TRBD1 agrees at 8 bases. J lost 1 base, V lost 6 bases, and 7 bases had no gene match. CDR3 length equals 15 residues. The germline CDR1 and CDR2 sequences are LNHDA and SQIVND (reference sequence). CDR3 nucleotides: TGTGCCAGTAGCGACCTCGGACAGGGGAACACTGAAGCTTTCTTT. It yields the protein CASSDLGQGNTEAFF.

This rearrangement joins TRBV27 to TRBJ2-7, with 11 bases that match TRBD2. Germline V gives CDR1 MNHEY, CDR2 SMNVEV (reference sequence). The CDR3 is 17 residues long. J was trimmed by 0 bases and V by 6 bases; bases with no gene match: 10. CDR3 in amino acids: CASSWGSGGASSYEQYF. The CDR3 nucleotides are TGTGCCAGCAGCTGGGGTAGCGGGGGGGCTAGCTCCTACGAGCAGTACTTC.

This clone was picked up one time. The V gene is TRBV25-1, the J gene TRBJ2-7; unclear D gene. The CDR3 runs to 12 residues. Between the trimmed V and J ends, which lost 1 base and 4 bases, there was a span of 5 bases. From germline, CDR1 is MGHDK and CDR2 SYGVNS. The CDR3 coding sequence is TGTGCCAGCAGTGAATTTCAATACGAGCAGTACTTC. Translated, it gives CASSEFQYEQYF.

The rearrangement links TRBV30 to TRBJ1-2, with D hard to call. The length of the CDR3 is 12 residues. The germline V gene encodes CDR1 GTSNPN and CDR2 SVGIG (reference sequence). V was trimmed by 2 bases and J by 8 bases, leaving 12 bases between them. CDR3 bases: TGTGCCTGGAGTACTCCGGGGTGGGGCTACACCTTC. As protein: CAWSTPGWGYTF.

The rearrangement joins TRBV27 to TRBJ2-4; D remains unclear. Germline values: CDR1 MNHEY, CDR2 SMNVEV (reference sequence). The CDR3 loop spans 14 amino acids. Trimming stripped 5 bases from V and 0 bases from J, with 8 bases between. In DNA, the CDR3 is TGTGCCAGCAGTGGCGGTCTAGCCAAAAACATTCAGTACTTC. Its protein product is CASSGGLAKNIQYF.

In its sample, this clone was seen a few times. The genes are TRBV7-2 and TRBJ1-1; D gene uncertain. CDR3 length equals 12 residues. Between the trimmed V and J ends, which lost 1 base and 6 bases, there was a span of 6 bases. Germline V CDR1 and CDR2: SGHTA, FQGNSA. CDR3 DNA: TGTGCCAGCAGCTTAGTGGGAGCTGAAGCTTTCTTT. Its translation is CASSLVGAEAFF.

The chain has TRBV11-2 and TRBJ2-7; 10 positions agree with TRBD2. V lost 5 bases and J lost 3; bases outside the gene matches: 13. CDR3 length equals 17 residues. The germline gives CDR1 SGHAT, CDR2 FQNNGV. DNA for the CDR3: TGTGCCAGCAGCCCAGTTCTAACAGCGGGGGGGCTCTACGAGCAGTACTTC. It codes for CASSPVLTAGGLYEQYF. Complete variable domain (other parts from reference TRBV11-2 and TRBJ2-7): EAGVAQSPRYKIIEKRQSVAFWCNPISGHATLYWYQQILGQGPKLLIQFQNNGVVDDSQLPKDRFSAERLKGVDSTLKIQPAKLEDSAVYLCASSPVLTAGGLYEQYFGPGTRLTVT.

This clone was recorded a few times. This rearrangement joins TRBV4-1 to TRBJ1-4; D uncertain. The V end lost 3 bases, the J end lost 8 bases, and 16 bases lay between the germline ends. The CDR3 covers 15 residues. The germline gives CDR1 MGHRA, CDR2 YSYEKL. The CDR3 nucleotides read TGCGCCAGCAGCCAGCGATCCGGAAGAGGCGAAAAACTGTTTTTT. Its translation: CASSQRSGRGEKLFF.

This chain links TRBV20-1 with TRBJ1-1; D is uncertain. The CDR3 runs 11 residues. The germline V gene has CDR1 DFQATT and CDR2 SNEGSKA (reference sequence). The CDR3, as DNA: TGCACCACCGGGGTTTACACTGAAGCTTTCTTT. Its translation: CTTGVYTEAFF.